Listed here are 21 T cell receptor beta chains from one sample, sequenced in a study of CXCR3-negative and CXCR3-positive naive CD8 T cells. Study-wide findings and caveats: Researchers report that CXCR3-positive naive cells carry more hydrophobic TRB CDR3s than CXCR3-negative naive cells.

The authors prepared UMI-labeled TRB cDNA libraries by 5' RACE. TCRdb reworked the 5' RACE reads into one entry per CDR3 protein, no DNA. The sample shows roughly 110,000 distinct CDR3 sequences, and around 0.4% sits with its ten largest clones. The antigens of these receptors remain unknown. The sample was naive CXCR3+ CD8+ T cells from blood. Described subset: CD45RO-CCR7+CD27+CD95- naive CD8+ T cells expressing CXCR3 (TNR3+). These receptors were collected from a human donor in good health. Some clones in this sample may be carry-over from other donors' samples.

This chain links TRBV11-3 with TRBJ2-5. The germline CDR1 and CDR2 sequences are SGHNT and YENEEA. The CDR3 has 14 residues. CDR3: CASSSNLHRETQYF.

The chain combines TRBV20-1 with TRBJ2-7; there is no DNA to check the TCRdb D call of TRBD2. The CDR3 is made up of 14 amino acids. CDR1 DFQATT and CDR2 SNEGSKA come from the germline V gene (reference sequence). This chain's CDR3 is CSASTGLGIYEQYF.

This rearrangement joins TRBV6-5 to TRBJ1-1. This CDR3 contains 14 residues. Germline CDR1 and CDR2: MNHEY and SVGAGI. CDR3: CASSVLGGSAEAFF.

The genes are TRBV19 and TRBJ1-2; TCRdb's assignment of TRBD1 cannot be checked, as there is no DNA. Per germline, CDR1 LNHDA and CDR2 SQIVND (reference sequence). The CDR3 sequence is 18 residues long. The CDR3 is CASSIAGDSHFTNYGYTF.

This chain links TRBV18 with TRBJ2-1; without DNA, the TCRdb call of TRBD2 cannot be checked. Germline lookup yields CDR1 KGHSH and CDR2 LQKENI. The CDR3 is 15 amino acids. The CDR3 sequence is CASSPLERGTNEQFF.

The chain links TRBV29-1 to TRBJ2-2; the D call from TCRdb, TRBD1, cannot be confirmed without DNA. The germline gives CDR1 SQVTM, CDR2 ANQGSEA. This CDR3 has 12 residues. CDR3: CSVPSGFGELFF.

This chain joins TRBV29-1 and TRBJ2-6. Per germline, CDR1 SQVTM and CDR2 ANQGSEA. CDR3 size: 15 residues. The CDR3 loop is CSVEGHLSGANVLTF. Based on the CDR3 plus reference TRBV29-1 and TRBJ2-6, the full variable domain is SAVISQKPSRDICQRGTSLTIQCQVDSQVTMMFWYRQQPGQSLTLIATANQGSEATYESGFVIDKFPISRPNLTFSTLTVSNMSPEDSSIYLCSVEGHLSGANVLTFGAGSRLTVL.

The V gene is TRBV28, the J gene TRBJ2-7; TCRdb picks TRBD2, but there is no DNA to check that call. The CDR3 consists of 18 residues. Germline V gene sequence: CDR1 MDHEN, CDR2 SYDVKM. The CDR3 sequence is CASSLGPHDGSVFYEQYF.

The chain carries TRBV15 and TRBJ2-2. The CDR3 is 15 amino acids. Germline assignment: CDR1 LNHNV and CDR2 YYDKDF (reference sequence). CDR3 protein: CATSRVLADTGELFF.

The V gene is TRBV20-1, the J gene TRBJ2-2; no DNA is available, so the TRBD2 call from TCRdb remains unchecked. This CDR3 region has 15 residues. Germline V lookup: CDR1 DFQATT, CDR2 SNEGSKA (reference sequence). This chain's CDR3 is CSARTSGSNTGELFF.

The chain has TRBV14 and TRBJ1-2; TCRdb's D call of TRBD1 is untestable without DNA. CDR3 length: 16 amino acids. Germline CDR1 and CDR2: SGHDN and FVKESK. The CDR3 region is CASSTWTGEINYGYTF.

CDR3 protein: CASSLGIRTDTQYF. V gene TRBV28 combines with J gene TRBJ2-3. The V gene's germline CDR1 is MDHEN and CDR2 SYDVKM. The CDR3 totals 14 residues.

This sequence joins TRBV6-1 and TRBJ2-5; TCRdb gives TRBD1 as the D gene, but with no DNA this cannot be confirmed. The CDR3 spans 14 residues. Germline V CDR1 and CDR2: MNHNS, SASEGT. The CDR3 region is CASSADRESWTQYF.

The CDR3 is CASSSGSQETQYF. This chain connects TRBV6-6 to TRBJ2-5; the TRBD2 assignment by TCRdb is unverifiable without DNA. Germline V gives CDR1 MNHNY, CDR2 SVGAGI (reference sequence). The CDR3 contains 13 residues.

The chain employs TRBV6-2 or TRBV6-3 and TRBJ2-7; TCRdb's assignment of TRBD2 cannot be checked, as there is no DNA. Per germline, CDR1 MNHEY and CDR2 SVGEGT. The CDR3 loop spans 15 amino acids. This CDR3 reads CASTGLAGSSYEQYF.

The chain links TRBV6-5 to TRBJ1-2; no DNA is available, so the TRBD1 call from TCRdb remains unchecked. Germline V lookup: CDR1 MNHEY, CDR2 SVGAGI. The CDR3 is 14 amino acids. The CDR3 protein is CASSLGPLLGGYTF.

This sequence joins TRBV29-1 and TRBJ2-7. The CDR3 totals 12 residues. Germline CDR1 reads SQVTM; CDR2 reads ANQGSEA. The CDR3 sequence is CSVRTLTYEQYF.

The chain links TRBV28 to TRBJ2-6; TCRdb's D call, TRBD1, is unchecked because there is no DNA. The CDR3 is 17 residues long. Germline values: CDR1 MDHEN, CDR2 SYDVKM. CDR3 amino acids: CASGWWTGDSGANVLTF.

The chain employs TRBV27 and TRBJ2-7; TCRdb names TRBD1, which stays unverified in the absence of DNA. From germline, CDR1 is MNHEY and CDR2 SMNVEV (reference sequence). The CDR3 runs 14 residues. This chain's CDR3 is CASSLLAGDYEQYF.

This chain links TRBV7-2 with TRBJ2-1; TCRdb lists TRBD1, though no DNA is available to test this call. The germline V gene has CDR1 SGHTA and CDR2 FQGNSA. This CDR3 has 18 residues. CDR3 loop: CASSLGPGAAPAYNEQFF.

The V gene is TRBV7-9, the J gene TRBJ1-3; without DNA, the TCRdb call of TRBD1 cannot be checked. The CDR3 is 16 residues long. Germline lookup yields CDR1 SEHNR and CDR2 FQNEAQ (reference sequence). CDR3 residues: CASSSTRTGLRNTIYF.